Listed below are T cell receptor beta chains from one sample, sequenced in a study of cytomegalovirus exposure and HLA in healthy donors. Here immunoSEQ multiplex PCR was the method, and the copy in TCRdb shows in-frame clones only, minus some. The repertoire holds around 140,000 clones, with approximately 82% as singletons. Sequencing was done on a sample of PBMCs. The receptor set was obtained from a woman aged 55 to 70 in good health and CMV-seropositive. Both conserved end residues are part of each CDR3.

V,J,CDR3
TRBV27,TRBJ2-7,CASSPPGTASSYEQYF
TRBV19,TRBJ2-7,CASSGGRDNSYEQYF
TRBV7-6,TRBJ1-1,CASSLDRGGTEAFF
TRBV28,TRBJ2-2,CASSPGVGEKRGMNTGELFF
TRBV4-3,TRBJ2-7,CASSRYSGSYEQYF
TRBV5-6,TRBJ2-7,CASSLASSYEQYF
TRBV29-1,TRBJ2-5,CSVGGTSGLVGETQYF
TRBV6-5,TRBJ1-3,CATSRGVESGNTIYF
TRBV28,TRBJ2-7,CASSLGGISYEQYF
TRBV29-1,TRBJ2-7,CSVDQGPYEQYF
TRBV29-1,TRBJ2-5,CSVGRQETQYF
TRBV7-9,TRBJ2-1,CASSFPSSEGNEQFF
TRBV2,TRBJ2-2,CASCERYTGELFF
TRBV6-5,-,CASSYSDYSYEQYF
TRBV5-1,TRBJ2-7,CASSFNSRTYEQYF
TRBV30,TRBJ2-5,CAWSLGQTQYF
TRBV6-1,TRBJ1-1,CASSVRGTEAFF
TRBV6-5,TRBJ2-5,CASSQYRDSQETQYF
TRBV5-1,-,CASSLTSGSLDEQYF
TRBV11-2,TRBJ2-3,CASNLAGGTDTQYF
TRBV5-8,TRBJ2-7,CASSLAFSSRGYEQYF
TRBV7-8,TRBJ2-7,CASSFPGHSYEQYF
TRBV7-2,TRBJ1-5,CASSLGDTYQPQHF
TRBV6-5,TRBJ2-7,CASSGQGLYEQYF
TRBV30,TRBJ1-5,CAWGRDSRNQPQHF
TRBV5-1,TRBJ1-2,CASSSDRYNYGYTF
TRBV4-3,TRBJ2-1,CASSQGGTSGIRGEQFF
TRBV28,TRBJ1-1,CASSLHPTGDTEAFF
TRBV18,TRBJ1-5,CASSPGGAMGSNQPQHF
TRBV4-3,TRBJ2-1,CASSQVSGVYNEQFF
TRBV9,TRBJ1-3,CASSVGIEGTAGNTIYF
TRBV4-1,TRBJ2-7,CASSISPGYEQYF
TRBV28,TRBJ2-7,CASRLAGYEQYF
TRBV28,TRBJ2-7,CASSSGQAYRQYF
TRBV19,-,CASSIGASIYEQYF
TRBV7-8,TRBJ1-1,CASSLAAGGLNTEAFF
TRBV5-6,TRBJ1-5,CASSLGVRSGNQPQHF
TRBV30,TRBJ2-1,CAWSRSGINNEQFF
TRBV28,TRBJ1-2,CASSPGVGYGYTF
TRBV30,TRBJ1-3,CAWTSGNTIYF
TRBV7-3,TRBJ2-7,CASSPSAGARYEQYF
TRBV7-4,TRBJ2-3,CASSLGDRGSDTQYF
TRBV7-9,TRBJ1-2,CASSPGSAGGNYGYTF
TRBV4-1,TRBJ2-2,CASSPTENTGELFF
TRBV5-6,TRBJ2-5,CASSFTGQETQYF
TRBV11-2,TRBJ2-5,CASSVRGTSVSQETQYF
TRBV11-1,TRBJ2-3,CASSLQRGQENTDTQYF
TRBV15,TRBJ1-5,CATSRGTGERTDSNQPQHF